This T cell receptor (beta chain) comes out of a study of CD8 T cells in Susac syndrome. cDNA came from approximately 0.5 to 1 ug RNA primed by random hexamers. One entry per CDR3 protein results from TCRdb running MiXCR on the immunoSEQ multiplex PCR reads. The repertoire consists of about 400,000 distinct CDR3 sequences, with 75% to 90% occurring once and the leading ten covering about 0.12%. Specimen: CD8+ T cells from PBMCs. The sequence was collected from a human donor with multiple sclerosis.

The CDR3 protein is CASSPRLGSGGTDTQYF. As DNA, the CDR3 is TGTGCCAGCAGTCCCCGACTAGGTAGCGGGGGCACAGATACGCAGTATTTT. The rearrangement joins TRBV27 to TRBJ2-3; 8 bases agree with TRBD2. V was pared by 5 bases and J by 1 base, with 11 bases of the junction left unmatched. Germline assignment: CDR1 MNHEY and CDR2 SMNVEV (reference sequence). The CDR3 sequence is 17 residues long.